These 25 T cell receptor beta chains were all obtained from the same sample, sequenced in a study of lymphopenia after photon versus proton radiotherapy. Clones were read by immunoSEQ multiplex PCR, and TCRdb kept only the in-frame ones, dropping some. Among approximately 66,000 clones listed, approximately 83% were seen once. The sequences come from peripheral blood, collected from a patient treated with photon-based radiotherapy. These TCRs come from a man aged 35-49 years with gastric cancer.

This sequence joins TRBV4-3 and TRBJ1-3; no definite D call. CDR1 is LGHNA, CDR2 YSLEER, per germline. CDR3 size: 15 residues. Between the trimmed V and J ends, which lost 0 bases and 4 bases, there was a span of 10 bases. DNA of the CDR3: TGCGCCAGCAGCCAAGATACCGGGTACGGAAACACCATATATTTT. It is translated as CASSQDTGYGNTIYF.

The rearrangement links TRBV9 to TRBJ2-1; D is ambiguous. The V and J ends lost 4 bases and 3 bases respectively, with 5 bases between them. The CDR3 totals 12 residues. Per the germline V gene, CDR1 is SGDLS and CDR2 is YYNGEE. In DNA, the CDR3 is TGTGCCAGCAGCCGCGTCTACAATGAGCAGTTCTTC. Its translation is CASSRVYNEQFF.

This clone has only one observation. This chain links TRBV11-2 with TRBJ1-1; D remains unclear. The V gene lost 6 bases and the J gene lost 1 base, with 12 bases spanning the gap. Germline values: CDR1 SGHAT, CDR2 FQNNGV. The CDR3 is 14 amino acids. The CDR3 nucleotides read TGTGCCAGCAGGTTAACTACCCAGAACACTGAAGCTTTCTTT. It translates to CASRLTTQNTEAFF.

The V and J genes are TRBV30 and TRBJ1-6, with TRBD1 matching 7 bases. This CDR3 region has 15 residues. Trimming took 4 bases from V and 5 from J; bases not matched to a gene: 8. Germline-derived CDR1 and CDR2 are GTSNPN and SVGIG (reference sequence). For the CDR3, the DNA is TGTGCCTGGAATTCTCCGGGACAGAATAATTCACCCCTCCACTTT. Its translation is CAWNSPGQNNSPLHF. Based on the CDR3 plus reference TRBV30 and TRBJ1-6, the full variable domain is SQTIHQWPATLVQPVGSPLSLECTVEGTSNPNLYWYRQAAGRGLQLLFYSVGIGQISSEVPQNLSASRPQDRQFILSSKKLLLSDSGFYLCAWNSPGQNNSPLHFGNGTRLTVT.

This clone occurred a few times. The CDR3 reads CAWVDRDRYGYTF. CDR3 bases: TGTGCCTGGGTCGACAGGGATCGGTATGGCTACACCTTC. The V gene is TRBV30, the J gene TRBJ1-2; 7 nucleotides agree with TRBD1. The CDR3 sequence is 13 residues long. Per germline, CDR1 GTSNPN and CDR2 SVGIG (reference sequence). J was trimmed by 5 bases and V by 5 bases; bases with no gene match: 8.

In this sample, this clone turned up once. The V call is TRBV7-9, the J call TRBJ2-3; D gene ambiguous. CDR1 SEHNR and CDR2 FQNEAQ come from the germline V gene (reference sequence). Trimming left V 6 bases short and J 5 bases short, with 6 bases between. This CDR3 region has 11 residues. The CDR3 DNA follows: TGTGCCAGCAGGTTAAAAGATACGCAGTATTTT. This gives the protein CASRLKDTQYF.

CDR3: CASSIDPWGSPEAFF. In DNA form, the CDR3 reads TGTGCCAGTAGTATAGATCCTTGGGGGTCCCCTGAAGCTTTCTTT. J is TRBJ1-1 and V is TRBV19; weak D call: TRBD1 (5 bases). Trimming cost V 0 bases and J 6 bases, with 14 bases left between them. CDR1 is LNHDA and CDR2 is SQIVND in the germline V gene (reference sequence). This CDR3 spans 15 amino acids.

The rearrangement joins TRBV7-2 to TRBJ2-3; D gene unclear. This CDR3 comprises 13 residues. Germline CDR1 reads SGHTA; CDR2 reads FQGNSA. V gave up 1 base and J gave up 6 bases, with 8 bases separating them. DNA for the CDR3: TGTGCCAGCAGCTTAGACCAACGGGATACGCAGTATTTT. Translation: CASSLDQRDTQYF.

The rearrangement joins TRBV7-2 to TRBJ1-4; TRBD1 matches 8 bases. Trimming at V came to 2 bases and at J to 5 bases, leaving 7 bases not matched to a gene. Germline V CDR1 and CDR2: SGHTA, FQGNSA. The length of the CDR3 is 16 residues. The CDR3 loop reads CASSLSQGAPNEKLFF. The CDR3 bases are TGTGCCAGCAGCTTAAGCCAGGGGGCGCCGAATGAAAAACTGTTTTTT.

The chain is built from TRBV7-2 and TRBJ1-1; 8 bases agree with TRBD1. The CDR3 covers 13 residues. CDR1 and CDR2 (germline): SGHTA, FQGNSA. The V segment lost 5 bases and the J segment 4 bases; nucleotides outside the gene matches: 3. CDR3: CASSTTGGTEAFF. CDR3 DNA: TGTGCCAGCAGCACCACAGGGGGCACTGAAGCTTTCTTT.

The CDR3 loop is CAISDFSSGGVETQYF. The CDR3 DNA is TGTGCCATCAGTGATTTTTCTAGCGGGGGGGTTGAGACCCAGTACTTC. The rearrangement joins TRBV10-3 to TRBJ2-5; 12 nucleotides line up with TRBD2. V trimming: 3 bases; J trimming: 5 bases; junction bases outside the gene matches: 7. CDR1 and CDR2 (germline): ENHRY, SYGVKD. The CDR3 sequence is 16 residues long.

The J gene is TRBJ1-6, the V gene TRBV14; possible D gene TRBD1, 5 bases. The CDR3 runs to 16 residues. Trimming took off 0 bases at V and 9 bases at J, with 15 bases between the two ends. The germline V gene encodes CDR1 SGHDN and CDR2 FVKESK. The CDR3 is CASSQDVAGLGSPLHF. The CDR3 DNA follows: TGTGCCAGCAGCCAAGATGTTGCAGGGTTAGGTTCACCCCTCCACTTT.

The chain joins TRBV5-1 to TRBJ1-2; the match to TRBD1 covers 8 bases. V gave up 0 bases and J gave up 8 bases; unmatched junction bases: 6. The CDR3 runs to 14 residues. Germline V gene sequence: CDR1 SGHRS, CDR2 YFSETQ. The CDR3 reads CASSLGTGSRGYTF. The CDR3 bases are TGCGCCAGCAGCTTGGGGACAGGGAGTCGCGGCTACACCTTC.

The chain employs TRBV6-5 and TRBJ1-4, with 7 bases lining up with TRBD1. The CDR3 has 14 amino acids. The ends lost 7 bases at V and 7 bases at J; junction bases unmatched: 9. Germline loops: CDR1 MNHEY, CDR2 SVGAGI. This CDR3 reads CASKQGGAGEKLFF. The CDR3, as DNA: TGTGCCAGCAAACAAGGGGGCGCGGGTGAAAAACTGTTTTTT.

This clone was counted only a few times. The genes are TRBV19 and TRBJ1-4; possibly TRBD1 for D (5 bases). The CDR3 runs 13 residues. Germline loops: CDR1 LNHDA, CDR2 SQIVND (reference sequence). Trimming shortened V by 9 bases and J by 5 bases, and 13 bases separated the two germline ends. CDR3 DNA: TGTGCCAGCCGGGGGGGGACCAATGAAAAACTGTTTTTT. Translated: CASRGGTNEKLFF.

This chain connects TRBV29-1 to TRBJ2-1; perhaps TRBD2 as D (6 bases). The CDR3 loop spans 12 amino acids. V was trimmed by 5 bases and J by 6 bases, leaving 11 bases between them. Germline-derived CDR1 and CDR2 are SQVTM and ANQGSEA. CDR3 sequence: CSVPGVSNEQFF. Here the CDR3 DNA reads TGCAGCGTTCCGGGGGTTTCCAATGAGCAGTTCTTC.

The J gene is TRBJ1-5, the V gene TRBV30; D unresolved. The CDR3 is 13 residues long. The V end was cut by 2 bases, the J end by 4 bases, with 9 bases between. Germline V gene sequence: CDR1 GTSNPN, CDR2 SVGIG (reference sequence). DNA for the CDR3: TGTGCCTGGAGTAACAATGAAAATCAGCCCCAGCATTTT. Translated: CAWSNNENQPQHF.

V and J are TRBV7-3 and TRBJ2-5; TRBD2 matches 13 bases. Germline values: CDR1 SGHTA, CDR2 FQGTGA. The CDR3 sequence is 16 residues long. V trimming: 2 bases; J trimming: 6 bases; junction bases outside the gene matches: 6. The CDR3 DNA follows: TGTGCCAGCAGCTTAGAAGGGACTAGCGGGGTGAAGACCCAGTACTTC. Protein sequence: CASSLEGTSGVKTQYF.

This rearrangement joins TRBV30 to TRBJ1-1; D call uncertain. Germline CDR1 is GTSNPN and CDR2 is SVGIG (reference sequence). CDR3 size: 13 residues. V was pared by 0 bases and J by 10 bases, with 15 bases between. CDR3 coding DNA: TGTGCCTGGAGTGTAGGAGATGAAACCACAGCTTTCTTT. Amino acid sequence: CAWSVGDETTAFF. Looking up the rest from reference TRBV30 and TRBJ1-1 gives the full variable domain: SQTIHQWPATLVQPVGSPLSLECTVEGTSNPNLYWYRQAAGRGLQLLFYSVGIGQISSEVPQNLSASRPQDRQFILSSKKLLLSDSGFYLCAWSVGDETTAFFGQGTRLTVV.

The V call is TRBV6-4, the J call TRBJ2-1; 7 bases line up with TRBD1. The CDR3 has 16 residues. The V gene end was trimmed by 4 bases and the J gene end by 6 bases; junction bases not matched to a gene: 12. Per the germline V gene, CDR1 is MRHNA and CDR2 is SNTAGT. The CDR3 is CASSVDRATGLNEQFF. DNA of the CDR3: TGTGCCAGCAGTGTCGACAGGGCGACGGGCCTCAATGAGCAGTTCTTC.

This clone was picked up one time. The chain employs TRBV15 and TRBJ1-2; D not certain. The V gene lost 7 bases and the J gene lost 0 bases, with 12 bases spanning the gap. The germline V gene has CDR1 LNHNV and CDR2 YYDKDF (reference sequence). The CDR3 has 14 amino acids. The CDR3 coding sequence is TGTGCCACCACCCGAGACCGCTCTAACTATGGCTACACCTTC. This codes for CATTRDRSNYGYTF.

A few counts support this clone. The rearrangement links TRBV2 to TRBJ2-2, with 7 nucleotides matching TRBD2. Germline V gives CDR1 SNHLY, CDR2 FYNNEI. Trimming at V came to 2 bases and at J to 4 bases, leaving 4 bases not matched to a gene. This CDR3 has 15 residues. CDR3 sequence (DNA): TGTGCCAGCAGTGAACTAGCGGTGGGCACCGGGGAGCTGTTTTTT. This encodes CASSELAVGTGELFF.

This sequence joins TRBV10-3 and TRBJ1-2, with D possibly TRBD1 on 6 matching bases. The V end lost 2 bases, the J end lost 3 bases, and 10 bases lay between the germline ends. Germline CDR1 is ENHRY and CDR2 is SYGVKD. CDR3 size: 14 residues. The CDR3 DNA reads TGTGCCATCAGTGAGACAGGGCCCTACTATGGCTACACCTTC. As protein: CAISETGPYYGYTF.

This clone was counted a single time. This chain's CDR3 is CASSPGPAYEQYF. The CDR3, as DNA: TGTGCCAGCAGCCCCGGGCCAGCCTACGAGCAGTACTTC. The gene calls are TRBV7-6 and TRBJ2-7; D ambiguous. V gave up 5 bases and J gave up 2 bases, with 10 bases separating them. This CDR3 has 13 residues. Per the germline V gene, CDR1 is SGHVS and CDR2 is FNYEAQ.

The rearrangement links TRBV27 to TRBJ2-1; D is perhaps TRBD2 (6 bases). There are 17 residues in the CDR3. Germline V gene data show CDR1 as MNHEY and CDR2 as SMNVEV (reference sequence). V was cut by 5 bases and J by 1 base, with 18 bases left in between. The chain's CDR3 is CASSHRPGLTSYNEQFF. The CDR3 DNA reads as TGTGCCAGCAGTCACCGACCGGGACTCACTTCCTACAATGAGCAGTTCTTC.